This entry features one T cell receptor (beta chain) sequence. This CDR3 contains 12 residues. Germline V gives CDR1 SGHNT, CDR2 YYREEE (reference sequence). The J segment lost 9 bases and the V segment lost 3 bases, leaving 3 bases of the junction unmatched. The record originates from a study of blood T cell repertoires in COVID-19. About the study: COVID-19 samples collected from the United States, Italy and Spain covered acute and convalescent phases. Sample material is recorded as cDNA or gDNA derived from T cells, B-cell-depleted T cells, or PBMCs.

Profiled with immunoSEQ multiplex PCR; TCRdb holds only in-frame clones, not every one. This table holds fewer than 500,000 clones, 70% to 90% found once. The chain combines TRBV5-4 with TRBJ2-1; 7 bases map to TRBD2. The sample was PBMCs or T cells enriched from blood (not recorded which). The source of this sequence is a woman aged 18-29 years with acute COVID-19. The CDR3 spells CASSWGGGEQFF. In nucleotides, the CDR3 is TGTGCCAGCAGCTGGGGGGGAGGTGAGCAGTTCTTC.